The T cell receptor (beta chain) described here comes from a study of T cell responses to AZD1222 COVID-19 vaccine. Across the study: Second-dose groups at about 4 or about 12 weeks were pooled.

Sequencing used immunoSEQ multiplex PCR; TCRdb keeps in-frame clones, though not all of them. The table shows about 90,000 clones, with 80% to 90% occurring only once. Trimming removed 4 bases at V and 5 bases at J, with 15 bases between. CDR1 and CDR2 from the germline V gene are SGHRS and YFSETQ. This CDR3 has 14 residues. The material was peripheral blood, obtained on day 0 of AZD1222 vaccination. The TCR comes from an adult in good health. This chain connects TRBV5-1 to TRBJ1-2; D is uncertain. Here the CDR3 reads CASSDSRGDYGYTF. CDR3 DNA sequence: TGCGCCAGCAGCGATTCCAGAGGAGATTATGGCTACACCTTC.